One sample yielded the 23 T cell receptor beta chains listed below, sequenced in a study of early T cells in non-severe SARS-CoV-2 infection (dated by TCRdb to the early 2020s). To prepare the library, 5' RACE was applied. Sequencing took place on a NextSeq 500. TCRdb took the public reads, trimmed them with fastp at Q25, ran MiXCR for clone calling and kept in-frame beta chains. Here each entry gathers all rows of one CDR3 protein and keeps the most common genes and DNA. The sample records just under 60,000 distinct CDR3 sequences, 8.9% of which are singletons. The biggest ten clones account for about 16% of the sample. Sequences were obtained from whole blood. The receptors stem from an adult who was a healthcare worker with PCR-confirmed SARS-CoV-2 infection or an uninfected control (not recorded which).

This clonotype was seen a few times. This chain's CDR3 is CASSRPPNEQFF. Here the CDR3 DNA reads TGTGCCAGCAGCCGTCCCCCAAATGAGCAGTTCTTC. V usage is TRBV28 and J usage is TRBJ2-1; no firm D call. CDR3 length: 12 amino acids. Trimming cost V 6 bases and J 7 bases, with 10 bases left between them. Germline assignment: CDR1 MDHEN and CDR2 SYDVKM.

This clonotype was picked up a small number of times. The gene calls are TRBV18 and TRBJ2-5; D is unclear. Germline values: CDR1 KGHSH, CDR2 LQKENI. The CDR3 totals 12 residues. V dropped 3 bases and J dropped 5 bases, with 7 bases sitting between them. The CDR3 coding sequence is TGTGCCAGCTCACCTAAAAGGGAGACCCAGTACTTC. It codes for CASSPKRETQYF.

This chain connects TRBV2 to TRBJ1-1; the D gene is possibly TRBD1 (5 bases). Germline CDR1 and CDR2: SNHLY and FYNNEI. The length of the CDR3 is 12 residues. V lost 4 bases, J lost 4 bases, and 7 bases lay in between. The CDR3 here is CASSVGVTEAFF. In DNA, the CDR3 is TGTGCCAGCAGTGTGGGGGTCACTGAAGCTTTCTTT.

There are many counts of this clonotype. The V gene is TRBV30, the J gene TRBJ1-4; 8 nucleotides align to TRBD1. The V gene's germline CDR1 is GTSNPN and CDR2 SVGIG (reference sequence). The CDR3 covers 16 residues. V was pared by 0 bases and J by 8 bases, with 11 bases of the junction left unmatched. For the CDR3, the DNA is TGTGCCTGGAGTGTCGAGGTTAGGACAGGGAACGAAAAACTGTTTTTT. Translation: CAWSVEVRTGNEKLFF.

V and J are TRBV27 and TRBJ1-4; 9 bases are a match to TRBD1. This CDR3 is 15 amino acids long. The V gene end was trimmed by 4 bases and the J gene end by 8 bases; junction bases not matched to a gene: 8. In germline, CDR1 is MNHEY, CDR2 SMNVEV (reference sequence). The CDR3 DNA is TGTGCCAGCAGTTCTACGGGACAGGGAGAAGAAAAACTGTTTTTT. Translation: CASSSTGQGEEKLFF.

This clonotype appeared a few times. Written as DNA, the CDR3 is TGTGCCAGCAGCTTAACTCCGTATGAGCAGTTCTTC. This codes for CASSLTPYEQFF. The chain uses TRBV7-6 and TRBJ2-1; no reliable D call. This CDR3 contains 12 residues. V dropped 2 bases and J dropped 8 bases, with 7 bases sitting between them. From germline, CDR1 is SGHVS and CDR2 FNYEAQ.

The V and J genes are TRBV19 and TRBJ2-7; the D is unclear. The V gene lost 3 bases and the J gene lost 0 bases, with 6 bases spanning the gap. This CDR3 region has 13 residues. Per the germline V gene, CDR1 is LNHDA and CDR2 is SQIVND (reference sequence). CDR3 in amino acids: CASSIGSSYEQYF. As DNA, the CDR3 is TGTGCCAGTAGTATCGGCAGCTCCTACGAGCAGTACTTC.

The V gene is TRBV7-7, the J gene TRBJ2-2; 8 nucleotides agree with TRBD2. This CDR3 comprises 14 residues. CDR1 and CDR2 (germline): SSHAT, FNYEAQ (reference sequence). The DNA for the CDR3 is TGTGCTAGCGGGGCCAGCGGGCTAACCGGGGAGCTGTTTTTT. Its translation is CASGASGLTGELFF.

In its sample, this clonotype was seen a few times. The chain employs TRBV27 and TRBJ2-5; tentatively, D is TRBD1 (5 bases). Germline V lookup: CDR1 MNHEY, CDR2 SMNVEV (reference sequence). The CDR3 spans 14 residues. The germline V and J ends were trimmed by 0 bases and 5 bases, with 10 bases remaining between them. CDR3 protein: CASSLSGVRETQYF. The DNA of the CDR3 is TGTGCCAGCAGTTTATCAGGGGTTCGGGAGACCCAGTACTTC.

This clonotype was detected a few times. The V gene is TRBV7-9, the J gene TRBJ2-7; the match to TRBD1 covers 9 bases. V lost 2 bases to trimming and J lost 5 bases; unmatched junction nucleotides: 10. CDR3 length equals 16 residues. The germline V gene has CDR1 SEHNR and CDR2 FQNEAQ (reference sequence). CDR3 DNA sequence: TGTGCCAGCAGCTTATCGAGACGGACAGGGGCCAACGAGCAGTACTTC. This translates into CASSLSRRTGANEQYF.

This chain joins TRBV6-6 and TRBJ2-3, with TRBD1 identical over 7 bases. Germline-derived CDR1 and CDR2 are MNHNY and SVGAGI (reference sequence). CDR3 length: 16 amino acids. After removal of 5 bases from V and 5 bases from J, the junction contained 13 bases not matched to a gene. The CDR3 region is CASSPKGGGLEDTQYF. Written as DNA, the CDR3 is TGTGCCAGCAGTCCGAAAGGGGGCGGGTTGGAAGATACGCAGTATTTT.

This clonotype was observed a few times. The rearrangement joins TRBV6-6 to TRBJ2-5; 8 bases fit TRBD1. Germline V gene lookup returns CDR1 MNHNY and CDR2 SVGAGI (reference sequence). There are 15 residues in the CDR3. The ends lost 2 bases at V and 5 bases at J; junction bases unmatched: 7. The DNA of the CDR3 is TGTGCCAGCAGTTACCGACAGGGGTCTCAGGAGACCCAGTACTTC. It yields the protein CASSYRQGSQETQYF.

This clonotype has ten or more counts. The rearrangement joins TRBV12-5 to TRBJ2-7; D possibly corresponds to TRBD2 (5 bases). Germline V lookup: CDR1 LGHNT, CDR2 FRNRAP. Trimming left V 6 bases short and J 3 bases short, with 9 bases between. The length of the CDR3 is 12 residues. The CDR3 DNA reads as TGTGCTAGTGGCCAAGACTACTACGAGCAGTACTTC. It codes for CASGQDYYEQYF.

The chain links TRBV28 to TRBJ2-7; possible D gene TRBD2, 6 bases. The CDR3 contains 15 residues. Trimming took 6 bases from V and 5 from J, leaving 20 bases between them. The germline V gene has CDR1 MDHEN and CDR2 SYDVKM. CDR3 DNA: TGTGCCAGCAGCCCGAGGACCTCCGGGGGAGACGAGCAGTACTTC. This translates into CASSPRTSGGDEQYF.

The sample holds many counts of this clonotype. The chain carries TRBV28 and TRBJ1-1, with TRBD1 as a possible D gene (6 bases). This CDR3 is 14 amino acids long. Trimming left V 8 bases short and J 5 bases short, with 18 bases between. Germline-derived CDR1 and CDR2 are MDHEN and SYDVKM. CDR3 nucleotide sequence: TGTGCCAGCGGGGGCAGCAGGGCGGGGACTGAAGCTTTCTTT. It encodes CASGGSRAGTEAFF. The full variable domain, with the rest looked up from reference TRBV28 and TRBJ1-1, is DVKVTQSSRYLVKRTGEKVFLECVQDMDHENMFWYRQDPGLGLRLIYFSYDVKMKEKGDIPEGYSVSREKKERFSLILESASTNQTSMYLCASGGSRAGTEAFFGQGTRLTVV.

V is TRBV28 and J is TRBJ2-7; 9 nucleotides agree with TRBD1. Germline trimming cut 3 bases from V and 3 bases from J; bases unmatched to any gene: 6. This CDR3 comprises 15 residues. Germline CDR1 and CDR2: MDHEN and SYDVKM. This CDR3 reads CASSFPDRGRYEQYF. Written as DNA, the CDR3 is TGTGCCAGCAGTTTCCCGGACAGGGGACGCTACGAGCAGTACTTC.

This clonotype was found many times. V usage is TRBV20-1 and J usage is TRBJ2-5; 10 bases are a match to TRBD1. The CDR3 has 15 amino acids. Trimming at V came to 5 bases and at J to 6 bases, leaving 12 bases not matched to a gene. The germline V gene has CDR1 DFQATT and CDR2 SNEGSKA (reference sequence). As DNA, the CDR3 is TGCAGTGCTTCCTCGGGACAGGGGCCCGCAAAGACCCAGTACTTC. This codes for CSASSGQGPAKTQYF.

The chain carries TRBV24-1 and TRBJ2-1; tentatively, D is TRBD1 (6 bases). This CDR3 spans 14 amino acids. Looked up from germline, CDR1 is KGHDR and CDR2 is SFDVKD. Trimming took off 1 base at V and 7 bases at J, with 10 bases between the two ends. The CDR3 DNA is TGTGCCACCAGTGATTTAACCAGGGGTAATGAGCAGTTCTTC. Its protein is CATSDLTRGNEQFF.

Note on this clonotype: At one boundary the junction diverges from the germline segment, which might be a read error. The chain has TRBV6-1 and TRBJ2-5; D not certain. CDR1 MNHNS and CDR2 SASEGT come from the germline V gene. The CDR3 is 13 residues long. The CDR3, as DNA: TGTGCCAACAGTGATGTCGACCAAGAGACCCAGTACTTC. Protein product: CANSDVDQETQYF.

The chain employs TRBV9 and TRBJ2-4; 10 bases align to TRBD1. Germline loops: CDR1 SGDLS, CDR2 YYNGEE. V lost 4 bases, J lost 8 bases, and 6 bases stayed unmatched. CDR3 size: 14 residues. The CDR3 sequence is CASSNRDRGDIQYF. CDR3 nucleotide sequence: TGTGCCAGCAGCAACCGGGACAGGGGAGACATTCAGTACTTC. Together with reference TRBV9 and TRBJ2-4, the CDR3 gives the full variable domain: DSGVTQTPKHLITATGQRVTLRCSPRSGDLSVYWYQQSLDQGLQFLIQYYNGEERAKGNILERFSAQQFPDLHSELNLSSLELGDSALYFCASSNRDRGDIQYFGAGTRLSVL.

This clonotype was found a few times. The chain's CDR3 is CATSLAANREQFF. The CDR3 DNA reads as TGTGCCACCAGCTTAGCGGCTAACCGAGAGCAGTTCTTC. This rearrangement joins TRBV15 to TRBJ2-1, with TRBD2 as a possible D gene (6 bases). The CDR3 is made up of 13 amino acids. Germline V lookup: CDR1 LNHNV, CDR2 YYDKDF (reference sequence). The V gene lost 5 bases and the J gene lost 10 bases, with 15 bases spanning the gap.

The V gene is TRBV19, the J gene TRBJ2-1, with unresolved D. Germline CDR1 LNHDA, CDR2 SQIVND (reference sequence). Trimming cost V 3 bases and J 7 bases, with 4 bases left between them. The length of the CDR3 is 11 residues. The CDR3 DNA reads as TGTGCCAGTAGTATCGGGAATGAGCAGTTCTTC. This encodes CASSIGNEQFF.

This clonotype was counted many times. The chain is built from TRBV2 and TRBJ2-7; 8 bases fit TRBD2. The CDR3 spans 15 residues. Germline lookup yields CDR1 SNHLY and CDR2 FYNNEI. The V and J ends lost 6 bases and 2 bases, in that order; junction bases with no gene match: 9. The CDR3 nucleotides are TGTGCCAGCAGGCCTTTAGCGGGACCCACCTACGAGCAGTACTTC. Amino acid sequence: CASRPLAGPTYEQYF.